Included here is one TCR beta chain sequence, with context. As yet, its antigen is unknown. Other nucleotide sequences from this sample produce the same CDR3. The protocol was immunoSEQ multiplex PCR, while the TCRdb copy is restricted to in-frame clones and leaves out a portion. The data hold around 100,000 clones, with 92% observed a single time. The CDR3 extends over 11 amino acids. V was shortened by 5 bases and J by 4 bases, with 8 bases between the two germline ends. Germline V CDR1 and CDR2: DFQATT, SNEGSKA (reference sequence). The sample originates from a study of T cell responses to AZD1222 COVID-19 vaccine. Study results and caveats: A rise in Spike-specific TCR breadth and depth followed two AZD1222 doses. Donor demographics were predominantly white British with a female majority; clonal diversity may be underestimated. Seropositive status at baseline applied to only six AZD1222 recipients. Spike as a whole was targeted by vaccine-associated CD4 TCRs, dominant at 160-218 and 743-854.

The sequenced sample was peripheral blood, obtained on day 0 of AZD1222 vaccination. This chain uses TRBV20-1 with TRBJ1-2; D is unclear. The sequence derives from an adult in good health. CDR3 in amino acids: CSAGTVYGYTF. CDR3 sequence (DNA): TGCAGTGCTGGAACGGTCTATGGCTACACCTTC.